A selection of T cell receptor beta chains follows, all from one sample in a study of radiotherapy plus CTLA-4 blockade in lung cancer. Using immunoSEQ multiplex PCR, the repertoire was profiled, and TCRdb retains in-frame clones only, with some absent. This table has 90,000 to 95,000 clones, about 80% appearing once. Sequencing was performed on peripheral blood, taken from a patient treated with radiotherapy plus ipilimumab. The receptor source for this set is a human donor with non-small cell lung cancer who had stable disease on radiotherapy plus ipilimumab. CDR3s include the opening cysteine and the closing phenylalanine or tryptophan. Each record gives: D gene, clone size, V gene, J gene, CDR3 DNA, CDR3 protein. A D gene is named only where the DNA matches it firmly. The size entry is marked missing in some rows and otherwise reads once, few, many or a size class.

D: NA; size: NA; V: TRBV11-2; J: TRBJ2-7; DNA: TGTGCCAGCAGCTTACGCACAGGTGTGCAGTACTTC; CDR3: CASSLRTGVQYF
D: NA; size: NA; V: TRBV19; J: TRBJ1-5; DNA: TGTGCCAGTAGTTTGAGGGATCAGCCCCAGCATTTT; CDR3: CASSLRDQPQHF
D: NA; size: NA; V: TRBV29-1; J: TRBJ2-7; DNA: TGCAGCGCAAAAACCGGGACGGGAAGCTCCTACGAGCAGTACTTC; CDR3: CSAKTGTGSSYEQYF
D: NA; size: few; V: TRBV27; J: TRBJ1-4; DNA: TGTGCCAGCAGTTGGGGGTCCGCTAATGAAAAACTGTTTTTT; CDR3: CASSWGSANEKLFF
D: NA; size: NA; V: TRBV6-5; J: TRBJ1-1; DNA: TGTGCCAGCAGTTCCCTCGGGGGGCGGGGCCCTGAAGCTTTCTTT; CDR3: CASSSLGGRGPEAFF
D: NA; size: NA; V: TRBV6-1; J: TRBJ1-5; DNA: TGTGCCAGCAGTGCTGACAGGAGATTAACCTCGAGCAATCAGCCCCAGCATTTT; CDR3: CASSADRRLTSSNQPQHF
D: NA; size: NA; V: TRBV11-1; J: TRBJ2-1; DNA: TGTGCCAGCAGCTTAGTAGGGAGCGGGCAGTTCTTC; CDR3: CASSLVGSGQFF
D: NA; size: few; V: TRBV5-5; J: TRBJ1-2; DNA: TGTGCCAGCAGCTTGGGTCCAGACAAAGCTTATGGCTACACCTTC; CDR3: CASSLGPDKAYGYTF
D: TRBD2; size: NA; V: TRBV28; J: TRBJ2-5; DNA: TGTGCCAGCAGGCCGGGACTAGCGGGGGGGTCAGACTTC; CDR3: CASRPGLAGGSDF
D: NA; size: NA; V: TRBV6-6; J: TRBJ2-5; DNA: TGTGCCAGCAGTTTAGCGTCGGTCCGGCTACAAGAGACCCAGTACTTC; CDR3: CASSLASVRLQETQYF
D: NA; size: NA; V: TRBV11-1; J: TRBJ2-7; DNA: TGTGCCAGCAGCTCTTGGACAGAACCCCCCTACGAGCAGTACTTC; CDR3: CASSSWTEPPYEQYF
D: NA; size: few; V: TRBV5-1; J: TRBJ1-1; DNA: TGCGCCAGCAGCGGGGGAAGTGGGACTGAAGCTTTCTTT; CDR3: CASSGGSGTEAFF
D: NA; size: NA; V: TRBV30; J: TRBJ1-1; DNA: TGTGCCTGGAGTGTGGGGGTGAACACTGAAGCTTTCTTT; CDR3: CAWSVGVNTEAFF
D: NA; size: NA; V: TRBV29-1; J: TRBJ2-1; DNA: TGCAGCGTTGAAAGTATGAGGGGACTCAATGAGCAGTTCTTC; CDR3: CSVESMRGLNEQFF
D: TRBD2; size: NA; V: TRBV11-2; J: TRBJ2-5; DNA: TGTGCCAGCAGCTTAGTTAAGGGGAGGGGCCAAGAGACCCAGTACTTC; CDR3: CASSLVKGRGQETQYF
D: NA; size: NA; V: TRBV1; J: TRBJ2-1; DNA: TGCACCAGCAGCCTGATCCTAGCGGGAGGGTACAATGAGCAGTTCTTC; CDR3: CTSSLILAGGYNEQFF
D: TRBD1; size: once; V: TRBV28; J: TRBJ1-4; DNA: TGTGCCAGCAGTGTTACAGGGGGCGGAAACGAAAAACTGTTTTTT; CDR3: CASSVTGGGNEKLFF
D: NA; size: NA; V: TRBV25-1; J: TRBJ2-7; DNA: TGTGCCAGCAGTCGTTCCCCCTCCTACGAGCAGTACTTC; CDR3: CASSRSPSYEQYF
D: NA; size: NA; V: TRBV2; J: TRBJ2-2; DNA: TGTGCCAGTGGAGTCACCGGGGAGCTGTTTTTT; CDR3: CASGVTGELFF
D: TRBD2; size: few; V: TRBV19; J: TRBJ2-7; DNA: TGTGCCAGTAGTAGCGGGGGTCCCTACGAGCAGTACTTC; CDR3: CASSSGGPYEQYF
D: NA; size: few; V: TRBV19; J: TRBJ1-4; DNA: TGTGCCAGTTCTTTCGGACGGAATAATGAAAAACTGTTTTTT; CDR3: CASSFGRNNEKLFF
D: NA; size: NA; V: TRBV5-6; J: TRBJ1-5; DNA: TGTGCCAGCAGCTTGAAGGACACTCAGCCCCAGCATTTT; CDR3: CASSLKDTQPQHF
D: NA; size: NA; V: TRBV4-2; J: TRBJ1-4; DNA: TGTGCCAGCAGCCGCTCTCATGTCAGAGGCGCTAGGGCCTCAACTAATGAAAAACTGTTTTTT; CDR3: CASSRSHVRGARASTNEKLFF
D: TRBD1; size: NA; V: TRBV6-1; J: TRBJ1-3; DNA: TGTGCCAGCAGTCAAGAGGGGGGACAGCCATCCCCAGCCTCTGGAAACACCATATATTTT; CDR3: CASSQEGGQPSPASGNTIYF
D: NA; size: NA; V: TRBV2; J: TRBJ2-3; DNA: TGTGCCAGCAGGGGGAACGGAGATACGCAGTATTTT; CDR3: CASRGNGDTQYF
D: NA; size: once; V: TRBV5-1; J: TRBJ1-1; DNA: TGCGCCAGCAGCTCACGCGGAGGGTACACTGAAGCTTTCTTT; CDR3: CASSSRGGYTEAFF
D: NA; size: NA; V: TRBV19; J: TRBJ1-1; DNA: TGTGCCTTCTCGACTCTCCCGGTTGGGGACACTGAAGCTTTCTTT; CDR3: CAFSTLPVGDTEAFF
D: NA; size: once; V: TRBV25-1; J: TRBJ2-5; DNA: TGTGCCAGCAGTGGTCTAGAGACCCAGTACTTC; CDR3: CASSGLETQYF
D: NA; size: NA; V: TRBV19; J: TRBJ2-7; DNA: TGTGCCAGTAGTCTCCAGGACAGATACCACGAGCAGTACTTC; CDR3: CASSLQDRYHEQYF
D: NA; size: NA; V: TRBV19; J: TRBJ1-1; DNA: TGTGCCAGTAGTATAGACAGACCTTCGAACACTGAAGCTTTCTTT; CDR3: CASSIDRPSNTEAFF
D: TRBD2; size: once; V: TRBV7-8; J: TRBJ2-5; DNA: TGTGCCAGCAGGGGGGTAGCGGGGGCCCCCCAAGAGACCCAGTACTTC; CDR3: CASRGVAGAPQETQYF
D: NA; size: NA; V: TRBV5-1; J: TRBJ2-1; DNA: TGCGCCAGCAGCGTTGAGAGTCCCTACAATGAGCAGTTCTTC; CDR3: CASSVESPYNEQFF
D: NA; size: NA; V: TRBV7-9; J: TRBJ1-2; DNA: TGTGCCAGCAGCTTAGGGACAGTCGACTATGGCTACACCTTC; CDR3: CASSLGTVDYGYTF
D: NA; size: NA; V: TRBV7-3; J: TRBJ2-1; DNA: TGTGCCAGCAGCCCAAACCGGGGACGGACGTATGAGCAGTTCTTC; CDR3: CASSPNRGRTYEQFF
D: TRBD2; size: NA; V: TRBV5-1; J: TRBJ2-7; DNA: TGCGCCAGCAGCGAATTACCGACTAGCGCTTCCTACGAGCAGTACTTC; CDR3: CASSELPTSASYEQYF
D: NA; size: NA; V: TRBV18; J: TRBJ1-1; DNA: TGTGCCAGCTCACCACCGGGGAAGGGGAGCACTGAAGCTTTCTTT; CDR3: CASSPPGKGSTEAFF
D: NA; size: NA; V: TRBV9; J: TRBJ2-3; DNA: TGTGCCAGCAGCCCACGCCAGACAGATACGCAGTATTTT; CDR3: CASSPRQTDTQYF
D: NA; size: NA; V: TRBV4-1; J: TRBJ1-1; DNA: TGCGCCAGCAGCCCCACCCTGAAGGGCACTGAAGCTTTCTTT; CDR3: CASSPTLKGTEAFF
D: TRBD2; size: once; V: TRBV7-6; J: TRBJ2-7; DNA: TGTGCCAGCAGCTTAAAGTCTAGCGGGAGATCCCACGAGCAGTACTTC; CDR3: CASSLKSSGRSHEQYF
D: TRBD2; size: NA; V: TRBV2; J: TRBJ2-3; DNA: TGTGCCAGCATAGGACTAGCGGGGCCGTCAGATACGCAGTATTTT; CDR3: CASIGLAGPSDTQYF
D: NA; size: NA; V: TRBV2; J: TRBJ2-7; DNA: TGTGCCAGCAAGGGCAGGTCCTACGAGCAGTACTTC; CDR3: CASKGRSYEQYF
D: NA; size: NA; V: TRBV11-3; J: TRBJ2-7; DNA: TGTGCCAGCAGCTTCACCCTAGACGAGCAGTACTTC; CDR3: CASSFTLDEQYF
D: NA; size: once; V: TRBV2; J: TRBJ2-1; DNA: TGTGCCAGGGGCCTGTACAATGAGCAGTTCTTC; CDR3: CARGLYNEQFF
D: NA; size: NA; V: TRBV2; J: TRBJ1-2; DNA: TGTGCCAGCAGTGAATCCTACTCTTATGGCTACACCTTC; CDR3: CASSESYSYGYTF
D: TRBD1; size: NA; V: TRBV11-1; J: TRBJ1-2; DNA: TGTGCCAGCAGTCAGGACAGGACCTATGGCTACACCTTC; CDR3: CASSQDRTYGYTF
D: NA; size: NA; V: TRBV5-6; J: TRBJ1-2; DNA: TGTGCCAGCAGCTTTCGTTCCATGGGGAACTATGGCTACACCTTC; CDR3: CASSFRSMGNYGYTF
D: TRBD1; size: NA; V: TRBV6-1; J: TRBJ2-7; DNA: TGTGCCAGCAGCCTCCCGGGACAGAGTTACGAGCAGTACTTC; CDR3: CASSLPGQSYEQYF
D: NA; size: NA; V: TRBV7-8; J: TRBJ1-5; DNA: TGTGCCAGCAGCCCACGAGGGGATAGCAATCAGCCCCAGCATTTT; CDR3: CASSPRGDSNQPQHF